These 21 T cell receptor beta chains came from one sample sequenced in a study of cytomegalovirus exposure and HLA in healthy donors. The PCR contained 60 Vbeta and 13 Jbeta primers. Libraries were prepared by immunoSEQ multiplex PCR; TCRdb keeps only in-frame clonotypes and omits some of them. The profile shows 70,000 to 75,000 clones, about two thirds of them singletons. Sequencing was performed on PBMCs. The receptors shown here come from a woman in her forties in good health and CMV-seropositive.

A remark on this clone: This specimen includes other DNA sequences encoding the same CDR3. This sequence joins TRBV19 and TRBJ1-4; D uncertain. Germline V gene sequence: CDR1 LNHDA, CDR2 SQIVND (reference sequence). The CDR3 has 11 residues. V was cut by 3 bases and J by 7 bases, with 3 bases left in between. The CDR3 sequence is CASSIREKLFF. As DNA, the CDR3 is TGTGCCAGTAGTATCCGTGAAAAACTGTTTTTT. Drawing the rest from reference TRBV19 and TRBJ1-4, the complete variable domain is DGGITQSPKYLFRKEGQNVTLSCEQNLNHDAMYWYRQDPGQGLRLIYYSQIVNDFQKGDIAEGYSVSREKKESFPLTVTSAQKNPTAFYLCASSIREKLFFGSGTQLSVL.

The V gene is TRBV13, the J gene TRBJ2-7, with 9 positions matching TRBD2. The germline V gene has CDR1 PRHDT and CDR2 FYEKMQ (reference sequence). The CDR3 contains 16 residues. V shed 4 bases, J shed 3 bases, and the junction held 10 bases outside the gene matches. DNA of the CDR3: TGTGCCAGCAGCTCCCGTTCTAGCGGGGTTGACTACGAGCAGTACTTC. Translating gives CASSSRSSGVDYEQYF.

CDR3 DNA: TGCAGCGTAGTTCGTCAGGGCCAACCCGGGGGCTACACCTTC. Protein sequence: CSVVRQGQPGGYTF. V is TRBV29-1 and J is TRBJ1-2; TRBD1 is a possible D gene (5 bases). Trimming stripped 6 bases from V and 8 bases from J, with 22 bases between. The germline gives CDR1 SQVTM, CDR2 ANQGSEA. This CDR3 has 14 residues.

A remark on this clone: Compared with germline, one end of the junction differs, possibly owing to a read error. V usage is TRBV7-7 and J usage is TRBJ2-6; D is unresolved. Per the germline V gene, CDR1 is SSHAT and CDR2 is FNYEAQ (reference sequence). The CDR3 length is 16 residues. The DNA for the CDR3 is TGTGCTAGCAGCTTAAGCTCCACCTCTGGGGCCAACGTCCTGACTTTC. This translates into CASSLSSTSGANVLTF.

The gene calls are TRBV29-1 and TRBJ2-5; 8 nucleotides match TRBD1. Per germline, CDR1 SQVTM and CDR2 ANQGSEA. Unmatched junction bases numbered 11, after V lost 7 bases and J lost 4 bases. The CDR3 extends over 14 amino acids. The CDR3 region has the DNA TGCAGCGCCCCAGATGACAGGGGAATAGAGACCCAGTACTTC. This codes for CSAPDDRGIETQYF. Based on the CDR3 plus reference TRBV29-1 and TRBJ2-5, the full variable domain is SAVISQKPSRDICQRGTSLTIQCQVDSQVTMMFWYRQQPGQSLTLIATANQGSEATYESGFVIDKFPISRPNLTFSTLTVSNMSPEDSSIYLCSAPDDRGIETQYFGPGTRLLVL.

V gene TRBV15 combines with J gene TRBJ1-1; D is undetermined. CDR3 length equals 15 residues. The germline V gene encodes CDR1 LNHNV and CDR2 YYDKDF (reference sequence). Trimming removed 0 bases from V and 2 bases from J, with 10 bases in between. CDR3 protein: CATSRDRGFNTEAFF. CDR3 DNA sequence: TGTGCCACCAGCAGAGATCGCGGTTTTAACACTGAAGCTTTCTTT.

CDR3 residues: CASSVAPAAHTDTQYF. CDR3 nucleotide sequence: TGTGCCAGCAGCGTAGCCCCTGCCGCACACACAGATACGCAGTATTTT. The chain is built from TRBV9 and TRBJ2-3; D is undetermined. The V end lost 0 bases, the J end lost 2 bases, and 13 bases lay between the germline ends. The CDR3 spans 16 residues. CDR1 is SGDLS and CDR2 is YYNGEE in the germline V gene.

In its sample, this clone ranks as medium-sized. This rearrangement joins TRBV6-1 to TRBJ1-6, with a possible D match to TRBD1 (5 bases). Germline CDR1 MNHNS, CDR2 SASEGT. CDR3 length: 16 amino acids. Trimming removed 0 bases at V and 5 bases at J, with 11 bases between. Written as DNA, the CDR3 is TGTGCCAGCAGTGAAGCAGCCGGGGGGGATAATTCACCCCTCCACTTT. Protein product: CASSEAAGGDNSPLHF.

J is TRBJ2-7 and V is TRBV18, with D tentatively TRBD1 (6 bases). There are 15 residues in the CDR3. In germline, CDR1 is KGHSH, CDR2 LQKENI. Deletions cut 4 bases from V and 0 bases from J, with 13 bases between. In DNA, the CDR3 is TGTGCCAGCTCACTCGAGACAGGCAGCTCCTACGAGCAGTACTTC. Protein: CASSLETGSSYEQYF.

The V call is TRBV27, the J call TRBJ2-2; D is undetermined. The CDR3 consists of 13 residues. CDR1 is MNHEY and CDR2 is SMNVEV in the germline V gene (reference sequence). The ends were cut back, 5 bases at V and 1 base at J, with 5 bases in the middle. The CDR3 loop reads CASSNRNTGELFF. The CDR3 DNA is TGTGCCAGCAGTAATCGGAACACCGGGGAGCTGTTTTTT.

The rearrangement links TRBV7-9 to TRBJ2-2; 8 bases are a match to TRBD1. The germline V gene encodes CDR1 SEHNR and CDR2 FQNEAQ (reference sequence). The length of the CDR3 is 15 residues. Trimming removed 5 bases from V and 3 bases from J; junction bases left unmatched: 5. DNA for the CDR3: TGTGCCAGCAGCACCCAGGGGGCGCACACCGGGGAGCTGTTTTTT. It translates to CASSTQGAHTGELFF.

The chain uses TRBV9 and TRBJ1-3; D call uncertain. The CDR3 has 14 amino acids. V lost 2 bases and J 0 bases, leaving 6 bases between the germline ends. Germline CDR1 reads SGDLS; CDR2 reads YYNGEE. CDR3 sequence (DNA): TGTGCCAGCAGCGTGCGCGACTCTGGAAACACCATATATTTT. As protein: CASSVRDSGNTIYF.

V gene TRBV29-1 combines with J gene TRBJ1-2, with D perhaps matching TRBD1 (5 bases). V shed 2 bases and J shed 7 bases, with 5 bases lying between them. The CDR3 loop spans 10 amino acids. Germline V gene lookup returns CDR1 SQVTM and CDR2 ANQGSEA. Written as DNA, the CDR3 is TGCAGCGTTGAACAGGGTGGCTACACCTTC. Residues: CSVEQGGYTF.

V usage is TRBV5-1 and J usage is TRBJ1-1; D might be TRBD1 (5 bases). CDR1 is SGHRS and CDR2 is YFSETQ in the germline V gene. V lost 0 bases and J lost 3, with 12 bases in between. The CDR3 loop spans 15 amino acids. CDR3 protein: CASSLVIGADTEAFF. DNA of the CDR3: TGCGCCAGCAGCTTGGTTATAGGGGCGGACACTGAAGCTTTCTTT.

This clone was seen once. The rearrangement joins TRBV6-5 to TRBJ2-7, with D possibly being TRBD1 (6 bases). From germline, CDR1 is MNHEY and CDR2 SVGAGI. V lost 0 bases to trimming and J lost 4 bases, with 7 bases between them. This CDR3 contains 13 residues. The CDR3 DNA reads TGTGCCAGCAGTTACTCGGACAGTTACGAGCAGTACTTC. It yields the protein CASSYSDSYEQYF.

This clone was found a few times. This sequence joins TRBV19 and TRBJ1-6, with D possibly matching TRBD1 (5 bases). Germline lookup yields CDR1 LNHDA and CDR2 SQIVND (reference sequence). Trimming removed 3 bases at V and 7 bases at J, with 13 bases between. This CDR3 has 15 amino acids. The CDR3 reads CASSIPTARNSPLHF. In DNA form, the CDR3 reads TGTGCCAGTAGTATCCCGACAGCCAGGAATTCACCCCTCCACTTT.

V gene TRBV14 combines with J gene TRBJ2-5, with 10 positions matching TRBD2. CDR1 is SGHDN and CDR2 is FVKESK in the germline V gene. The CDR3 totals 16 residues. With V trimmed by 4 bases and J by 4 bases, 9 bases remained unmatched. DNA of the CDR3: TGTGCCAGCAGCCCCTGGTCGATAGCGGGGGGAGAGACCCAGTACTTC. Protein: CASSPWSIAGGETQYF.

The CDR3 region has the DNA TGTGCCAGCGGCGGCGGGGTGCGCCAGCCCCAGCATTTT. This sequence encodes CASGGGVRQPQHF. V gene TRBV6-1 combines with J gene TRBJ1-5, with unresolved D. CDR3 length equals 13 residues. Germline CDR1 and CDR2: MNHNS and SASEGT. Between the trimmed V and J ends, which lost 8 bases and 7 bases, there was a span of 15 bases.

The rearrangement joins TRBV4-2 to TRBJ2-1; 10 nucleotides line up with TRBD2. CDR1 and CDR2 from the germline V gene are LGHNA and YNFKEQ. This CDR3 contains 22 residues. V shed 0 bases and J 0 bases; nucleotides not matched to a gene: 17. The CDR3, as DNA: TGTGCCAGCAGCCAAGATGGGCGTGGGGCTAGCGGGGGCCAAAGCTCCTACAATGAGCAGTTCTTC. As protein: CASSQDGRGASGGQSSYNEQFF.

CDR3 region: CASSSLVVSARYEQYF. CDR3 nucleotide sequence: TGTGCCAGCAGCTCCTTGGTTGTAAGCGCCCGCTACGAGCAGTACTTC. V is TRBV11-2 and J is TRBJ2-7; unclear D gene. CDR1 and CDR2 (germline): SGHAT, FQNNGV. V lost 4 bases to trimming and J lost 3 bases, with 19 bases between them. The CDR3 extends over 16 amino acids.

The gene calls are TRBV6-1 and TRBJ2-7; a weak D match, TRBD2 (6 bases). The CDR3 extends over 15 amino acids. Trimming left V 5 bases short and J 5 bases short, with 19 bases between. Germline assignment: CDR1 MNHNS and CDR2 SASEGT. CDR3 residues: CASSTIGEDLDEQYF. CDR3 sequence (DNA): TGTGCCAGCAGTACGATAGGGGAGGATCTTGACGAGCAGTACTTC.